What follows are 20 T cell receptor beta chains derived from one specimen sequenced in a study of breast tumors, draining lymph nodes, adjacent tissues. Samples came from axillary lymph nodes draining the breast cancer. TCRdb passed the multiplex PCR reads through MiXCR, listing each CDR3 protein once. The table shows nearly 200,000 distinct CDR3 sequences, with roughly 31% occurring only once. The sample taken for sequencing was axillary lymph node tissue. These receptors came from a female donor with breast cancer. Some clones in this sample may be carry-over from other donors' samples.

With regard to this clonotype: No DNA is shown, since the ends of the CDR3 on it are uncertain; the CDR3 is the one TCRdb lists. The chain is built from TRBV2 and TRBJ1-4. A total of 20 residues make up the CDR3, ends included. CDR1 and CDR2 (germline): SNHLY, FYNNEI. The chain's CDR3 is CASSERAGEQFFGSNEKLFF.

The table lists this clonotype with many counts. The chain uses TRBV7-3 and TRBJ2-5, with D possibly matching TRBD2 (6 bases). CDR1 SGHTA and CDR2 FQGTGA come from the germline V gene. CDR3 length equals 15 residues. The V end lost 5 bases, the J end lost 5 bases, and 18 bases lay between the germline ends. The CDR3 protein is CASSPRGGAGETQYF. CDR3 coding DNA: TGTGCCAGCAGCCCCCGAGGAGGGGCGGGGGAGACCCAGTACTTC.

J is TRBJ1-2 and V is TRBV5-8; TRBD1 matches at 8 bases. Germline CDR1 reads SGHTS; CDR2 reads YDEGEE. Trimming at V came to 4 bases and at J to 12 bases, leaving 14 bases not matched to a gene. The CDR3 length is 14 residues. The CDR3 bases are TGTGCCAGCAGCGGAAGGTCCAGGGGGCGTGGAAACACCTTC. It specifies CASSGRSRGRGNTF.

This clonotype came up many times. The chain uses TRBV7-6 and TRBJ1-5; 9 bases match TRBD1. CDR3 length: 19 amino acids. Trimming removed 2 bases from V and 1 base from J; junction bases left unmatched: 12. Germline CDR1 reads SGHVS; CDR2 reads FNYEAQ. This chain's CDR3 is CASSLLWDRVLGSNQPQHF. CDR3 sequence (DNA): TGTGCCAGCAGCTTACTGTGGGACAGGGTCCTTGGGAGCAATCAGCCCCAGCATTTT.

A remark on this clonotype: This may be a read error, as it is one base from a much larger clone. This chain uses TRBV7-9 with TRBJ2-1; possibly TRBD1 for D (5 bases). Germline V gene data show CDR1 as SEHNR and CDR2 as FQNEAQ (reference sequence). The CDR3 runs 15 residues. This CDR3 reads CASSFGATEGYEQLF. The CDR3 DNA reads TGTGCCAGCAGCTTCGGAGCGACAGAAGGGTATGAGCAGCTCTTC. Variable domain in full (rest from reference TRBV7-9 and TRBJ2-1): DTGVSQNPRHKITKRGQNVTFRCDPISEHNRLYWYRQTLGQGPEFLTYFQNEAQLEKSRLLSDRFSAERPKGSFSTLEIQRTEQGDSAMYLCASSFGATEGYEQLFGPGTRLTVL.

The chain couples TRBV6-1 to TRBJ1-2; TRBD1 is a possible D gene (5 bases). The germline V gene encodes CDR1 MNHNS and CDR2 SASEGT. The CDR3 spans 13 residues. V was shortened by 7 bases and J by 2 bases, with 11 bases between the two germline ends. The CDR3 nucleotides read TGTGCCAGCACCCGGGACCTAAACTATGGCTACACCTTC. Its translation is CASTRDLNYGYTF.

The table lists this clonotype with a few counts. One base away lies a much larger clone, so this may be a sequencing read error. Given the absence of the conserved phenylalanine or tryptophan at the CDR3 end, a read error is likely. The V and J genes are TRBV14 and TRBJ1-2; D unresolved. This CDR3 spans 13 amino acids. Germline values: CDR1 SGHDN, CDR2 FVKESK. Trimming removed 8 bases at V and 4 bases at J, with 14 bases between. The DNA for the CDR3 is TGTGCCAGCCCTCTGGTTCTGGTCTATGGCTACACCTCC. Its protein is CASPLVLVYGYTS.

Note on this clonotype: This may be a read error, as it is one base from a much larger clone. The chain joins TRBV11-2 to TRBJ2-5, with a weak D call TRBD2 (6 bases). Trimming stripped 4 bases from V and 4 bases from J, with 13 bases between. CDR1 and CDR2 (germline): SGHAT, FQNNGV. The CDR3 spans 14 residues. The CDR3 protein is CASSSLWRAETQYF. The CDR3 DNA sequence: TGTGCCAGCAGCTCCCTCTGGAGGGCAGAGACCCAGTACTTC.

The chain carries TRBV13 and TRBJ1-6; D is undetermined. Germline loops: CDR1 PRHDT, CDR2 FYEKMQ (reference sequence). There are 14 residues in the CDR3. Trimming cost V 1 base and J 6 bases, with 7 bases left between them. The CDR3: CASSLVSVNSPLHF. CDR3 bases: TGTGCCAGCAGCTTAGTTTCCGTTAATTCACCCCTCCACTTT.

Many counts were recorded for this clonotype. The genes are TRBV5-1 and TRBJ2-1; 7 positions agree with TRBD2. Germline V gene sequence: CDR1 SGHRS, CDR2 YFSETQ. With V trimmed by 0 bases and J by 13 bases, 4 bases remained unmatched. This CDR3 is built from 12 residues. The DNA for the CDR3 is TGCGCCAGCAGCTTGGTTGGGAGGGAACAGTTCTTC. This encodes CASSLVGREQFF.

This clonotype was counted at least ten times. This rearrangement joins TRBV19 to TRBJ1-1, with a weak D call TRBD1 (6 bases). Trimming took 4 bases from V and 2 from J, leaving 11 bases between them. The CDR3 has 14 amino acids. Germline values: CDR1 LNHDA, CDR2 SQIVND (reference sequence). CDR3 DNA: TGTGCCAGTAGTACCGGACAGCTAAACACTGAAGCTTTCTTT. It is translated as CASSTGQLNTEAFF.

In this sample, this clonotype turned up many times. CDR3 DNA: TGTGCCAGCAGTGCGGACAGGTCCGGTGGCTACACCTTC. This translates into CASSADRSGGYTF. V usage is TRBV6-1 and J usage is TRBJ1-2, with 7 bases that match TRBD1. Unmatched junction bases numbered 6, after V lost 4 bases and J lost 7 bases. Germline V CDR1 and CDR2: MNHNS, SASEGT. This CDR3 is 13 amino acids long.

This clonotype was counted at least ten times. The rearrangement uses TRBV20-1 and TRBJ2-3, with a possible D match to TRBD2 (6 bases). The CDR3 totals 17 residues. Trimming shortened V by 2 bases and J by 5 bases, and 23 bases separated the two germline ends. The germline CDR1 and CDR2 sequences are DFQATT and SNEGSKA (reference sequence). CDR3 in amino acids: CSARLFLARGERDTQYF. CDR3 DNA: TGCAGTGCTAGACTGTTTCTAGCGCGAGGGGAGAGAGATACGCAGTATTTT.

The chain recombines TRBV6-2 or TRBV6-3 with TRBJ2-4; perhaps TRBD1 as D (5 bases). V lost 10 bases and J lost 4, with 14 bases in between. This CDR3 comprises 13 residues. The germline gives CDR1 MNHEY, CDR2 SVGEGT. The CDR3 sequence: CATVGRQKNIQYF. The CDR3, as DNA: TGTGCCACAGTAGGCCGACAGAAAAACATTCAGTACTTC.

The chain is built from TRBV2 and TRBJ2-1, with 10 bases identical to TRBD2. Germline assignment: CDR1 SNHLY and CDR2 FYNNEI. The CDR3 covers 16 residues. Trimming took 7 bases from V and 2 from J; bases not matched to a gene: 8. CDR3 bases: TGTGCCAGCATGGCTGGGCTAGCGGGAGCCTACAATGAGCAGTTCTTC. This gives the protein CASMAGLAGAYNEQFF. The complete variable domain, with remaining parts taken from reference TRBV2 and TRBJ2-1, reads EPEVTQTPSHQVTQMGQEVILRCVPISNHLYFYWYRQILGQKVEFLVSFYNNEISEKSEIFDDQFSVERPDGSNFTLKIRSTKLEDSAMYFCASMAGLAGAYNEQFFGPGTRLTVL.

This clonotype was detected many times. V usage is TRBV29-1 and J usage is TRBJ2-2; 10 positions match TRBD2. CDR1 SQVTM and CDR2 ANQGSEA come from the germline V gene. The CDR3 is 15 amino acids. Trimming removed 4 bases from V and 4 bases from J; junction bases left unmatched: 6. CDR3 in DNA: TGCAGCGTTGTAGGAGCGGGGGGGGGCACCGGGGAGCTGTTTTTT. This encodes CSVVGAGGGTGELFF.

By proportion, this clonotype is medium-sized. The chain couples TRBV7-8 to TRBJ2-3, with 8 bases fitting TRBD2. J gave up 14 bases and V 5 bases, and 6 bases lay outside the gene matches. Germline V gene sequence: CDR1 SGHVS, CDR2 FQNEAQ. The CDR3 loop spans 11 amino acids. CDR3 protein: CASSHSGRAYF. CDR3 DNA sequence: TGTGCCAGCAGCCACAGCGGGAGAGCGTATTTT.

The rearrangement joins TRBV5-4 to TRBJ2-3; TRBD2 matches 12 bases. The CDR3 spans 16 residues. Looked up from germline, CDR1 is SGHNT and CDR2 is YYREEE (reference sequence). V gave up 4 bases and J gave up 11 bases; unmatched junction bases: 14. CDR3: CASSEGLAGNTNEQYF. Written as DNA, the CDR3 is TGTGCCAGCAGCGAAGGACTAGCGGGAAACACTAATGAGCAGTATTTT. The full variable domain, completed using reference TRBV5-4 and TRBJ2-3, is ETGVTQSPTHLIKTRGQQVTLRCSSQSGHNTVSWYQQALGQGPQFIFQYYREEENGRGNFPPRFSGLQFPNYSSELNVNALELDDSALYLCASSEGLAGNTNEQYFGPGTRLTVL.

A remark on this clonotype: A much bigger clone sits one base away, suggesting this may be a read error. The CDR3 ends on some other residue instead of the conserved phenylalanine or tryptophan, so this is likely a read error. The rearrangement uses TRBV5-1 and TRBJ2-1; the D gene is possibly TRBD2 (5 bases). Between the trimmed V and J ends, which lost 3 bases and 4 bases, there was a span of 8 bases. The germline V gene has CDR1 SGHRS and CDR2 YFSETQ. The CDR3 has 13 amino acids. CDR3 DNA: TGCGCCAGCAGCTCAAGCGGTTACAATGAGCAGTTCCTC. This codes for CASSSSGYNEQFL.

The gene calls are TRBV7-9 and TRBJ1-3; D is perhaps TRBD1 (6 bases). Germline V gives CDR1 SEHNR, CDR2 FQNEAQ (reference sequence). V lost 7 bases and J lost 7, with 23 bases in between. This CDR3 spans 16 amino acids. The CDR3 region is CASTQHGAGVRNTIYF. CDR3 DNA sequence: TGTGCCAGCACCCAACATGGGGCAGGGGTCCGGAACACCATATATTTT.